This passage covers 26 T cell receptor beta chains from one sample sequenced in a study of OX40 agonist ivuxolimab in advanced cancers. This table comes from immunoSEQ multiplex PCR, and its TCRdb copy is limited to in-frame clones, with some not included. Of more than 85,000 clones in the sample, 91% were seen once. Sequenced here: CD4+ or CD8+ T cells sorted from blood, sampled in a trial of the OX40 agonist ivuxolimab. The receptors were gathered from an adult with an advanced solid tumor such as melanoma, head and neck, liver or kidney cancer.

The chain is built from TRBV5-1 and TRBJ2-1; 9 nucleotides agree with TRBD1. CDR1 and CDR2 from the germline V gene are SGHRS and YFSETQ. There are 15 residues in the CDR3. The junction had 8 bases not matched to a gene; V was cut back by 4 bases and J by 6 bases. CDR3 nucleotide sequence: TGCGCCAGCAGCCCCGAACCGGGACAGGGCAATGAGCAGTTCTTC. It translates to CASSPEPGQGNEQFF. Full variable domain (rest looked up from reference TRBV5-1 and TRBJ2-1): KAGVTQTPRYLIKTRGQQVTLSCSPISGHRSVSWYQQTPGQGLQFLFEYFSETQRNKGNFPGRFSGRQFSNSRSEMNVSTLELGDSALYLCASSPEPGQGNEQFFGPGTRLTVL.

The chain has TRBV15 and TRBJ1-1, with D unclear. The V and J ends lost 1 base and 1 base respectively, with 10 bases between them. The CDR3 contains 15 residues. The germline V gene encodes CDR1 LNHNV and CDR2 YYDKDF (reference sequence). The chain's CDR3 is CATSRGGSRNTEAFF. CDR3 DNA: TGTGCCACCAGCAGAGGGGGTTCGCGGAACACTGAAGCTTTCTTT.

The genes are TRBV28 and TRBJ1-1; 9 nucleotides line up with TRBD1. Per the germline V gene, CDR1 is MDHEN and CDR2 is SYDVKM. The V and J ends lost 4 bases and 14 bases, in that order; junction bases with no gene match: 14. The CDR3 has 14 residues. DNA for the CDR3: TGTGCCAGCAGTTCTCTCCGGGACAGGGCCGGGGTGTTCTTT. Protein: CASSSLRDRAGVFF.

V usage is TRBV28 and J usage is TRBJ1-2, with D unclear. Germline V gene lookup returns CDR1 MDHEN and CDR2 SYDVKM. Deletions cut 4 bases from V and 8 bases from J, with 11 bases between. The CDR3 covers 12 residues. CDR3 nucleotides: TGTGCCAGCAGTTCCGGGGTAGGCGGCTACACCTTC. Its translation is CASSSGVGGYTF.

The chain is built from TRBV5-1 and TRBJ2-3; TRBD2 is a possible D gene (6 bases). Germline CDR1 SGHRS, CDR2 YFSETQ. The CDR3 has 15 residues. The V end lost 4 bases, the J end lost 6 bases, and 18 bases lay between the germline ends. The CDR3 nucleotides are TGCGCCAGCAGCCTACTAGCTAGCAGCGTCGATACGCAGTATTTT. It yields the protein CASSLLASSVDTQYF.

This chain uses TRBV6-1 with TRBJ2-1; 7 bases agree with TRBD1. V was clipped by 4 bases and J by 8 bases; unmatched bases: 8. The V gene's germline CDR1 is MNHNS and CDR2 SASEGT. The CDR3 consists of 14 residues. The CDR3 spells CASSVHTGTDEQFF. CDR3 DNA: TGTGCCAGCAGTGTCCATACCGGGACAGATGAGCAGTTCTTC.

The gene calls are TRBV21-1 and TRBJ2-2; the table calls TRBD2, which could not be checked here. TRBV21-1 is shown as a pseudogene. There are 14 residues in the CDR3. CDR3 residues: CASSKEGLAGELFF. As DNA, the CDR3 is TGTGCCAGCAGTAAGGAGGGGTTAGCCGGGGAGCTGTTTTTT.

This chain joins TRBV5-6 and TRBJ1-2, with 9 bases aligning to TRBD1. CDR3 length: 15 amino acids. Per the germline V gene, CDR1 is SGHDT and CDR2 is YYEEEE. V dropped 7 bases and J dropped 6; count of bases not matched to a gene: 13. CDR3 residues: CASRGTGKILHGYTF. CDR3 in DNA: TGTGCCAGCCGCGGGACAGGGAAGATTTTGCATGGCTACACCTTC.

The rearrangement joins TRBV18 to TRBJ2-4; 9 bases line up with TRBD1. Germline V gives CDR1 KGHSH, CDR2 LQKENI. The trim removed 2 bases at V and 0 bases at J, leaving 11 bases unmatched. CDR3 length: 19 amino acids. In nucleotides, the CDR3 is TGTGCCAGCTCACCAGCCACCTTGGACAGGGGATTAGCCAAAAACATTCAGTACTTC. It encodes CASSPATLDRGLAKNIQYF.

The genes are TRBV7-2 and TRBJ2-7; 9 bases match TRBD1. J gave up 3 bases and V 3 bases, and 0 bases lay outside the gene matches. CDR1 and CDR2 from the germline V gene are SGHTA and FQGNSA. The length of the CDR3 is 13 residues. In nucleotides, the CDR3 is TGTGCCAGCAGCTTGGACAGGGGCTACGAGCAGTACTTC. This translates into CASSLDRGYEQYF.

J is TRBJ2-3 and V is TRBV29-1; 10 nucleotides align to TRBD1. J gave up 5 bases and V 5 bases, and 10 bases lay outside the gene matches. The germline gives CDR1 SQVTM, CDR2 ANQGSEA. The CDR3 consists of 15 residues. Here the CDR3 DNA reads TGCAGCGTTAAGACCGGGACAGGGGTGAAAGATACGCAGTATTTT. Translation gives CSVKTGTGVKDTQYF.

A remark on this clone: This sample includes further DNA sequences coding for the same CDR3. V gene TRBV5-6 combines with J gene TRBJ1-5, with a tentative D call TRBD1 (5 bases). This CDR3 spans 15 amino acids. Germline CDR1 reads SGHDT; CDR2 reads YYEEEE. Trimming took 0 bases from V and 4 from J, leaving 11 bases between them. CDR3 DNA sequence: TGTGCCAGCAGCTTGGGCCGGGGCACTAATCAGCCCCAGCATTTT. Its protein product is CASSLGRGTNQPQHF.

This chain joins TRBV6-1 and TRBJ1-5; TRBD1 matches at 7 bases. The V gene's germline CDR1 is MNHNS and CDR2 SASEGT. This CDR3 spans 17 amino acids. Losses at the gene ends were 1 base for V and 3 bases for J; bases not matched to a gene: 9. The CDR3 is CASSEEALGTVNQPQHF. Written as DNA, the CDR3 is TGTGCCAGCAGTGAAGAGGCCTTAGGGACAGTCAATCAGCCCCAGCATTTT.

The CDR3 loop is CASSIPSGLLYSTDTQYF. Here the CDR3 DNA reads TGTGCCAGTAGTATACCCTCGGGACTACTATATAGCACAGATACGCAGTATTTT. J is TRBJ2-3 and V is TRBV19, with 7 bases identical to TRBD2. The CDR3 has 18 residues. J gave up 0 bases and V 2 bases, and 11 bases lay outside the gene matches. Germline CDR1 and CDR2: LNHDA and SQIVND (reference sequence).

The chain recombines TRBV7-9 with TRBJ2-2, with 11 positions matching TRBD1. V gave up 4 bases and J gave up 4 bases; unmatched junction bases: 2. This CDR3 has 15 residues. Germline CDR1 SEHNR, CDR2 FQNEAQ (reference sequence). The CDR3 DNA sequence: TGTGCCAGCAGCTGGACAGGGGGCGGCACCGGGGAGCTGTTTTTT. Residues: CASSWTGGGTGELFF.

J is TRBJ2-7 and V is TRBV5-1; unclear D gene. The CDR3 length is 14 residues. V was pared by 4 bases and J by 0 bases, with 11 bases between. Germline V CDR1 and CDR2: SGHRS, YFSETQ. The chain's CDR3 is CASSPSFGSYEQYF. CDR3 nucleotides: TGCGCCAGCAGCCCTAGTTTCGGCTCCTACGAGCAGTACTTC.

This chain links TRBV4-2 with TRBJ1-4; 7 bases are shared with TRBD1. CDR1 LGHNA and CDR2 YNFKEQ come from the germline V gene. V lost 1 base and J lost 0; bases outside the gene matches: 2. The CDR3 length is 16 residues. The DNA for the CDR3 is TGTGCCAGCAGCCAAGGCACAGGGGCAACTAATGAAAAACTGTTTTTT. Translated: CASSQGTGATNEKLFF.

The V gene is TRBV7-9, the J gene TRBJ1-6, with D unresolved. V dropped 6 bases and J dropped 9 bases, with 12 bases sitting between them. Germline V CDR1 and CDR2: SEHNR, FQNEAQ (reference sequence). The CDR3 loop spans 13 amino acids. CDR3 region: CASRAGGGSPLHF. The CDR3, as DNA: TGTGCCAGCAGGGCAGGCGGCGGTTCACCCCTCCACTTT.

The chain combines TRBV18 with TRBJ2-7; the D call may be TRBD1 or TRBD2 (5 bases each). Germline CDR1 and CDR2: KGHSH and LQKENI. Deletions cut 2 bases from V and 4 bases from J, with 21 bases between. The CDR3 contains 17 residues. The CDR3 nucleotides read TGTGCCAGCTCACCAACAGCGGCAGGGCTGGGGATGTACGAGCAGTACTTC. Translated, it gives CASSPTAAGLGMYEQYF.

The rearrangement uses TRBV27 and TRBJ2-1; D not resolved. CDR1 and CDR2 (germline): MNHEY, SMNVEV (reference sequence). The CDR3 has 10 residues. V shed 9 bases and J shed 7 bases, with 7 bases lying between them. The chain's CDR3 is CARLNNEQFF. The CDR3, as DNA: TGTGCCAGGCTCAATAATGAGCAGTTCTTC.

The genes are TRBV28 and TRBJ2-7; TRBD1 matches 11 bases. The CDR3 consists of 15 residues. J gave up 5 bases and V 3 bases, and 6 bases lay outside the gene matches. Germline V CDR1 and CDR2: MDHEN, SYDVKM. The CDR3 DNA reads as TGTGCCAGCAGTTTCGGAGGACAGGGGGCCGACGAGCAGTACTTC. Translated: CASSFGGQGADEQYF.

Only a few counts were recorded for this clone. An end of the junction differs from the germline gene, which may be a read error. CDR3 sequence reads: CASSGTSTGELFF. DNA for the CDR3: TGTGCTAGCAGCGGGACTAGCACCGGGGAGCTGTTTTTT. V is TRBV7-7 and J is TRBJ2-2; 8 nucleotides line up with TRBD2. This CDR3 region has 13 residues. Germline CDR1 is SSHAT and CDR2 is FNYEAQ (reference sequence).

The V call is TRBV28, the J call TRBJ1-2, with TRBD1 matching over 7 bases. CDR1 MDHEN and CDR2 SYDVKM come from the germline V gene. Losses at the gene ends were 5 bases for V and 8 bases for J; bases not matched to a gene: 14. The CDR3 has 15 residues. The CDR3 nucleotides read TGTGCCAGCAGTCTACCCTACTCAAACAGGGGAGGCTACACCTTC. The encoded protein is CASSLPYSNRGGYTF.

This sequence joins TRBV28 and TRBJ2-7, with TRBD1 matching over 8 bases. The CDR3 length is 13 residues. After removal of 6 bases from V and 7 bases from J, the junction contained 8 bases not matched to a gene. CDR1 MDHEN and CDR2 SYDVKM come from the germline V gene. CDR3 residues: CASSSGQAGEQYF. The CDR3 DNA sequence: TGTGCCAGCAGCTCGGGACAGGCGGGAGAGCAGTACTTC.

In its sample, this clone was seen a few times. The CDR3 carries no conserved terminal phenylalanine or tryptophan, so it likely arises from a read error. The limits of the CDR3 on the DNA are not certain, so only TCRdb's listed CDR3 is given. The rearrangement uses TRBV6-4 and TRBJ1-1. Germline V CDR1 and CDR2: MRHNA, SNTAGT. The CDR3 has 10 residues if both end residues are counted. This chain's CDR3 is CAYSDYDRQI.

V and J are TRBV7-2 and TRBJ1-3; D unclear. The CDR3 is made up of 13 amino acids. Trimming left V 5 bases short and J 1 base short, with 6 bases between. Germline V gene lookup returns CDR1 SGHTA and CDR2 FQGNSA. CDR3 amino acids: CASSRGSGNTIYF. CDR3 bases: TGTGCCAGCAGCCGAGGGTCTGGAAACACCATATATTTT.